The entry that follows covers one T cell receptor (beta chain) sequence. The antigen remains unidentified. Germline lookup yields CDR1 ENHRY and CDR2 SYGVKD. The junction had 5 bases not matched to a gene; V was cut back by 8 bases and J by 4 bases. The CDR3 has 14 residues. Measured with immunoSEQ multiplex PCR; TCRdb has only the in-frame clones, and not every one. The sample lists some 140,000 clones, around 84% occurring once. The sample belongs to a study of T cell responses to AZD1222 COVID-19 vaccine. About the research overall: Researchers grouped second doses given at about 4 or about 12 weeks into one pool. Points from the study as a whole: Within unmutated variant regions lay the reported targets of nearly half of spike-specific TCRs. Compared with day 0, the breadth and depth of the Spike-specific TCR repertoire rose significantly after two doses of AZD1222.

V usage is TRBV10-3 and J usage is TRBJ2-2, with 9 bases that match TRBD2. The sequencing used peripheral blood, collected on day 0 of AZD1222 vaccination. The source is an adult in good health. The CDR3 here is CAILAGELTGELFF. For the CDR3, the DNA is TGTGCCATCTTAGCGGGGGAGCTCACCGGGGAGCTGTTTTTT.